This T cell receptor (beta chain) was captured by sequencing in a study of T cell repertoires in cytomegalovirus infection (dated by TCRdb to between 2019 and 2020). Notes on the research overall: Because public TCR beta signatures pointed to carriage of CMV infection together with the matching HLA type, the HLA type of each donor mattered for the analysis.

Note on this clonotype: No cognate antigen has been identified for it. Base qualities are not at hand, and no much larger clone is one base apart.

Overall results and qualifications from the work: The ex vivo response was dominated by HLA-C-restricted CMV-specific TCR beta clonotypes, which also provided the single most frequent clonotype in two of eight donors. Cumulative frequency of public TCR beta family members discriminated carriers of CMV infection plus the relevant HLA type in this cohort and an independent roughly 350-donor cohort.

Sequencing instrument: Illumina HiSeq 1500. TCRdb reanalyzed the raw reads on its own, using fastp at Q25 for trimming and MiXCR for clone calling, and kept in-frame beta chains. Rows are unified per CDR3 protein, each entry keeping the most common DNA and genes. Across this sample there are a few hundred thousand distinct CDR3 sequences, with over 15% seen only once. Of the sample, about 45% falls within the top ten clones. Cut back by 2 bases and 1 base, the V and J ends lie 9 bases apart. Including cysteine and phenylalanine, the CDR3 has 14 amino acids. Only the CDR3 portion is preserved as DNA: 42 bases, with reading frame beginning at the first base. Based on the germline V gene (reference sequence), the CDR1 and CDR2 sequences are SGHKS and YYEKEE.

The source is a human donor in good health (CMV status not recorded). Some clones in this sample may be carry-over from other donors' samples. Material: CD8+ T cells from PBMCs. This sequence uses TRBV5-5 and TRBJ1-1; the D gene cannot be named for sure. The nucleotides read TGTGCCAGCAGCTTCGCAGTGCCGAACACTGAAGCTTTCTTT. Its protein product is CASSFAVPNTEAFF.